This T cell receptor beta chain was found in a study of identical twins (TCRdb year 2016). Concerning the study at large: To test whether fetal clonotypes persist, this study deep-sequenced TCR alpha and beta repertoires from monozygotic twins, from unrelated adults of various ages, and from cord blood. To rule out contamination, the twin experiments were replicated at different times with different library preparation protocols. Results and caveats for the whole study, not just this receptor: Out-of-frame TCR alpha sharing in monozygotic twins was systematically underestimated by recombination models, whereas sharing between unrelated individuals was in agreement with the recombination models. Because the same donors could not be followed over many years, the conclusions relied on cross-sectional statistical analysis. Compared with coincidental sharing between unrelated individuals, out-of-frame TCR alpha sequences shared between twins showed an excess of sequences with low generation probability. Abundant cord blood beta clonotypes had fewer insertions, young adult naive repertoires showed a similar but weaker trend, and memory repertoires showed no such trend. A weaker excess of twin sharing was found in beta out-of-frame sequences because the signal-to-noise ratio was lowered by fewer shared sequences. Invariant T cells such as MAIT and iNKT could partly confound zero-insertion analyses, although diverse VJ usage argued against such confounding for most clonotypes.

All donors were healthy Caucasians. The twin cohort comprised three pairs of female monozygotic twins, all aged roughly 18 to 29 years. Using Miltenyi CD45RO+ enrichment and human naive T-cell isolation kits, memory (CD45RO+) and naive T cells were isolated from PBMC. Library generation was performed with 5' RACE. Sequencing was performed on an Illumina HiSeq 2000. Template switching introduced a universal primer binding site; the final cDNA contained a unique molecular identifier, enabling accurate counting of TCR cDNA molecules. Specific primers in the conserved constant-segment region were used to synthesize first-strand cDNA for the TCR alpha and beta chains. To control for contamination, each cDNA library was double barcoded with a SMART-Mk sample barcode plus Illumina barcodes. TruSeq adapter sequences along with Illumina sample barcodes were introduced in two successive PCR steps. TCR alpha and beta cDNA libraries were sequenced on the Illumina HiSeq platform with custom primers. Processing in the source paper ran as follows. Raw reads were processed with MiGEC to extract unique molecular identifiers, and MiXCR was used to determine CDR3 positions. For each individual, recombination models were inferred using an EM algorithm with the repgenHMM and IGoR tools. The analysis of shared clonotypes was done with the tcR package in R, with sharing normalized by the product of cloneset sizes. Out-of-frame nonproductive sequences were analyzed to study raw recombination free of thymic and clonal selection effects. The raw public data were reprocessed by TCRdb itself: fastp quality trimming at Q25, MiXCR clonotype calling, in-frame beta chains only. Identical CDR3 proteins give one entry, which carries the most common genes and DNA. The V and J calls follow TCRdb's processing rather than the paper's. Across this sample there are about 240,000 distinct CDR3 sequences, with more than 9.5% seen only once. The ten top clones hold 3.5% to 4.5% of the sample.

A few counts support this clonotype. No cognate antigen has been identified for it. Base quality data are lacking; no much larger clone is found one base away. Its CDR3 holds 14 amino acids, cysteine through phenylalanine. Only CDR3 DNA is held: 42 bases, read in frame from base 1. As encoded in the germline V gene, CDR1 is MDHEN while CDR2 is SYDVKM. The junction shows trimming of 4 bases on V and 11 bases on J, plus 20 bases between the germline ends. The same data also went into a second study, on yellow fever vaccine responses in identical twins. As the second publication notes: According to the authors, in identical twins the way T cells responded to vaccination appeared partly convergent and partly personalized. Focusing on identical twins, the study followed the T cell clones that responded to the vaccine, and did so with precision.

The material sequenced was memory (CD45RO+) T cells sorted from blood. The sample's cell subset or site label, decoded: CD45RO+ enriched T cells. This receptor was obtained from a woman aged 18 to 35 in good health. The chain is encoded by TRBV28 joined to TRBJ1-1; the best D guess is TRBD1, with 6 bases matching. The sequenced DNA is TGTGCCAGCAGTTCCTTGACAGGCCGTGTGGAGGCTTTCTTT. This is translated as CASSSLTGRVEAFF. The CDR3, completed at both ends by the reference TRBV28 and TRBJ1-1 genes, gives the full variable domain DVKVTQSSRYLVKRTGEKVFLECVQDMDHENMFWYRQDPGLGLRLIYFSYDVKMKEKGDIPEGYSVSREKKERFSLILESASTNQTSMYLCASSSLTGRVEAFFGQGTRLTVV.